Here is one TCR beta chain with its context. Likely a read error: the CDR3 ends without its conserved phenylalanine or tryptophan. The data belong to a study of read filtering for tumor transcriptome and immune sequencing. In the study overall: By R-ISS, stages I, II and III held approximately 8, 17 and 7 patients. TCR-mapped reads were about 3.5 to 10.27 million with IR-seq versus about 85 to 1273 with RNA-seq.

The CDR3 has 16 amino acids. The V end was cut by 6 bases, the J end by 7 bases, with 24 bases between. Germline CDR1 and CDR2: KGHSH and LQKENI. From around 440 ng of RNA, a library with molecular barcoded alpha/delta and beta/gamma adaptors was made. TCRdb processed the reads anew with MiXCR; each CDR3 protein has one entry. The data hold nearly 60,000 distinct CDR3 sequences, with 9% to 15% observed a single time. Sequenced material: a population of CD138-negative cells sorted from bone marrow. This TCR derives from a donor over 35 with multiple myeloma. This sequence joins TRBV18 and TRBJ1-1; maybe TRBD1 (5 bases). As DNA, the CDR3 is TGTGCCAGCTCCCTCCAATGGGGACGGCAAGACGGTGAAGCTTTCCTA. It encodes CASSLQWGRQDGEAFL.